This note documents a single TCR beta chain sequence. Its antigen remains unknown. With 2 bases removed from V and 1 base from J, the gap between germline ends came to 8 bases. CDR1 is SGHAT, CDR2 FQNNGV, per germline. CDR3 length equals 15 residues. This record comes from a study of identifying expanded T cells in peripheral blood. Regarding the study as a whole: Variance in clone template counts between two-week samples significantly increased with total template count across all healthy donors. Around 1.2 clones differed between technical replicates, versus approximately 17 and 20 over time.

TCRdb's copy holds only in-frame clones and misses some; the assay was immunoSEQ multiplex PCR. The data show some 65,000 clones, roughly four fifths seen once. This chain joins TRBV11-2 and TRBJ2-2, with D uncertain. Sequencing was done on a sample of blood. This TCR derives from a person between 18 and 75 years old in good health. Here the CDR3 reads CASSLTRLNTGELFF. The CDR3 DNA follows: TGTGCCAGCAGCTTAACGAGGTTGAACACCGGGGAGCTGTTTTTT.